This T cell receptor (beta chain) was obtained from a study of blood T cell repertoires in COVID-19. The data were produced by immunoSEQ multiplex PCR, yet TCRdb's version contains in-frame clones alone and is incomplete. Of roughly 60,000 clones detected, roughly 88% appear once; the ten largest clones hold 10% to 13%. This clone has only one observation. CDR1 and CDR2 (germline): SGHTA, FQGTGA. This CDR3 is built from 16 residues. Trimming pared 5 bases from V and 2 bases from J, leaving 15 bases between. This TCR was recovered from a man aged 25 to 45 with COVID-19, enrolled during active disease. Sequencing input: peripheral blood. J is TRBJ2-2 and V is TRBV7-3; tentative D call: TRBD1 (6 bases). CDR3 region: CASSPNPGHNTGELFF. CDR3 coding DNA: TGTGCCAGCAGCCCAAATCCGGGACATAACACCGGGGAGCTGTTTTTT.